The 23 T cell receptor beta chains below were found in one sample sequenced in a study of beta chain features in type 1 diabetes. Sequenced material consisted of expressed TCRB transcripts (all of the isolated RNA was reverse transcribed). The method was immunoSEQ multiplex PCR; TCRdb's version includes in-frame clones alone and lacks a portion of them. This sample has 400,000 to 500,000 clones, with about 15% found just once. Sequenced input: naive CD4+ T cells from blood. The receptors here all came from a man aged 25 to 45 in good health.

This clone was seen more than once but under ten times. The chain is built from TRBV9 and TRBJ2-1, with a weak D call TRBD1 (7 bases). Germline assignment: CDR1 SGDLS and CDR2 YYNGEE. Deletions cut 2 bases from V and 4 bases from J, with 13 bases between. The CDR3 is 15 amino acids. The CDR3 coding sequence is TGTGCCAGCAGCGTCTCCGCAGGGGGGTACAATGAGCAGTTCTTC. As protein: CASSVSAGGYNEQFF.

The chain employs TRBV5-1 and TRBJ1-2, with TRBD1 as a possible D gene (6 bases). With 4 bases removed from V and 12 bases from J, the gap between germline ends came to 16 bases. Per the germline V gene, CDR1 is SGHRS and CDR2 is YFSETQ. The CDR3 has 12 amino acids. The CDR3 region has the DNA TGCGCCAGCAGCGAACCGGAGGGGGGACACACCTTC. Its translation: CASSEPEGGHTF.

This clone was observed a handful of times. The chain employs TRBV7-2 and TRBJ2-3; tentative D call: TRBD2 (6 bases). The CDR3 runs to 14 residues. V was trimmed by 5 bases and J by 0 bases, leaving 9 bases between them. The germline V gene has CDR1 SGHTA and CDR2 FQGNSA. The CDR3 DNA reads as TGTGCCAGCAGCCGGGAGAGAAGCACAGATACGCAGTATTTT. It encodes CASSRERSTDTQYF.

This clone appeared a few times. The CDR3: CASSLPRTRAGGSYNEQFF. The CDR3 nucleotides are TGTGCCAGCAGCTTACCCAGGACCAGGGCAGGGGGCTCCTACAATGAGCAGTTCTTC. The J gene is TRBJ2-1, the V gene TRBV7-9; TRBD1 matches at 7 bases. The CDR3 is 19 amino acids. Germline lookup yields CDR1 SEHNR and CDR2 FQNEAQ (reference sequence). V lost 2 bases to trimming and J lost 0 bases; unmatched junction nucleotides: 13.

The J gene is TRBJ2-1, the V gene TRBV2, with D perhaps TRBD1 (6 bases). This CDR3 is 15 amino acids long. Trimming shortened V by 4 bases and J by 4 bases, and 14 bases separated the two germline ends. The V gene's germline CDR1 is SNHLY and CDR2 FYNNEI. The CDR3 loop is CASSGGQGDYNEQFF. CDR3 coding DNA: TGTGCCAGCAGTGGGGGGCAGGGTGATTACAATGAGCAGTTCTTC.

The rearrangement links TRBV18 to TRBJ1-2, with 8 bases fitting TRBD1. The CDR3 has 15 amino acids. The germline CDR1 and CDR2 sequences are KGHSH and LQKENI. V lost 4 bases, J lost 8 bases, and 12 bases stayed unmatched. CDR3 protein: CASSRGTGLLRGYTF. The CDR3 DNA reads TGTGCCAGCTCACGAGGGACAGGCCTCCTTAGAGGCTACACCTTC.

This clone was counted between two and nine times. The V gene is TRBV29-1, the J gene TRBJ2-1; D is possibly TRBD1 (5 bases). In germline, CDR1 is SQVTM, CDR2 ANQGSEA. The CDR3 totals 12 residues. V dropped 2 bases and J dropped 7 bases, with 9 bases sitting between them. The CDR3 spells CSVERQPNEQFF. The DNA of the CDR3 is TGCAGCGTTGAAAGACAGCCAAATGAGCAGTTCTTC.

The DNA of the CDR3 is TGTGCCTGGAAGGTTGGGGGACAGGGTTTCTCAGATACGCAGTATTTT. Translated, it gives CAWKVGGQGFSDTQYF. J is TRBJ2-3 and V is TRBV30, with 9 bases identical to TRBD1. CDR3 length equals 16 residues. Germline CDR1 and CDR2: GTSNPN and SVGIG (reference sequence). Unmatched junction bases numbered 12, after V lost 4 bases and J lost 4 bases.

This clone has a handful of counts. This chain uses TRBV6-5 with TRBJ1-2; 7 nucleotides match TRBD1. Per the germline V gene, CDR1 is MNHEY and CDR2 is SVGAGI. The CDR3 is 15 amino acids. The trim removed 0 bases at V and 5 bases at J, leaving 6 bases unmatched. CDR3 region: CASSYSLTGNYGYTF. The CDR3 coding sequence is TGTGCCAGCAGTTACTCGTTGACAGGGAATTATGGCTACACCTTC.

The rearrangement joins TRBV28 to TRBJ2-2, with D hard to call. Germline V gene sequence: CDR1 MDHEN, CDR2 SYDVKM. V lost 4 bases to trimming and J lost 7 bases, with 4 bases between them. The CDR3 spans 11 residues. The CDR3 DNA reads as TGTGCCAGCAGTTATAACGGGGAGCTGTTTTTT. Translated, it gives CASSYNGELFF. The full variable domain, with the rest looked up from reference TRBV28 and TRBJ2-2, is DVKVTQSSRYLVKRTGEKVFLECVQDMDHENMFWYRQDPGLGLRLIYFSYDVKMKEKGDIPEGYSVSREKKERFSLILESASTNQTSMYLCASSYNGELFFGEGSRLTVL.

The chain combines TRBV6-4 with TRBJ2-7; D remains unclear. V was cut by 8 bases and J by 2 bases, with 7 bases left in between. This CDR3 is 11 amino acids long. Germline CDR1 MRHNA, CDR2 SNTAGT. CDR3 nucleotide sequence: TGTGCCAGCCGACGGCCCTACGAGCAGTACGTC. This encodes CASRRPYEQYV.

The chain employs TRBV11-2 and TRBJ2-1; 9 nucleotides align to TRBD2. Germline lookup yields CDR1 SGHAT and CDR2 FQNNGV. The J segment lost 6 bases and the V segment lost 6 bases, leaving 9 bases of the junction unmatched. The length of the CDR3 is 15 residues. As DNA, the CDR3 is TGTGCCAGCAGACTTCCGGGACTAGCTTTCAATGAGCAGTTCTTC. It encodes CASRLPGLAFNEQFF.

The chain has TRBV29-1 and TRBJ2-7; D is undetermined. V was cut by 7 bases and J by 4 bases, with 20 bases left in between. Germline V gene sequence: CDR1 SQVTM, CDR2 ANQGSEA. The CDR3 is 14 amino acids. The CDR3 DNA is TGCAGCGGAACCAGAACCATTACAAGTTACGAGCAGTACGTC. It codes for CSGTRTITSYEQYV.

The CDR3 sequence is CASSLSNLAGVSETQYF. The CDR3 DNA sequence: TGCGCCAGCAGCTTATCTAACCTAGCGGGAGTAAGCGAGACCCAGTACTTC. The V gene is TRBV5-1, the J gene TRBJ2-5, with 10 positions matching TRBD2. Germline CDR1 is SGHRS and CDR2 is YFSETQ. The CDR3 is 17 amino acids. J lost 5 bases, V lost 2 bases, and 12 bases had no gene match.

Remarks on this clone: This sample also contains other DNA sequences that code for the same CDR3. The genes are TRBV10-3 and TRBJ1-5; 9 bases fit TRBD1. The CDR3 extends over 13 amino acids. J was trimmed by 4 bases and V by 6 bases; bases with no gene match: 1. The V gene's germline CDR1 is ENHRY and CDR2 SYGVKD. The CDR3, as DNA: TGTGCCATCAGCGGGACAGGGAATCAGCCCCAGCATTTT. It is translated as CAISGTGNQPQHF.

This clone was found a few times. This sequence joins TRBV5-1 and TRBJ2-5; D is undetermined. V gave up 4 bases and J gave up 5 bases, with 15 bases separating them. Looked up from germline, CDR1 is SGHRS and CDR2 is YFSETQ. This CDR3 has 14 residues. This CDR3 reads CASSPSWGRETQYF. The CDR3 bases are TGCGCCAGCAGCCCATCGTGGGGTCGGGAGACCCAGTACTTC. Based on the CDR3 plus reference TRBV5-1 and TRBJ2-5, the full variable domain is KAGVTQTPRYLIKTRGQQVTLSCSPISGHRSVSWYQQTPGQGLQFLFEYFSETQRNKGNFPGRFSGRQFSNSRSEMNVSTLELGDSALYLCASSPSWGRETQYFGPGTRLLVL.

The V and J genes are TRBV7-2 and TRBJ2-1; 12 nucleotides agree with TRBD2. J gave up 9 bases and V 0 bases, and 6 bases lay outside the gene matches. This CDR3 is built from 16 residues. The V gene's germline CDR1 is SGHTA and CDR2 FQGNSA. CDR3 in amino acids: CASSLASTSGSSEQFF. Here the CDR3 DNA reads TGTGCCAGCAGCTTAGCTTCGACTAGCGGGAGTAGTGAGCAGTTCTTC.

This clone was detected a few times. The gene calls are TRBV7-6 and TRBJ1-3; perhaps TRBD1 as D (5 bases). Germline V gene data show CDR1 as SGHVS and CDR2 as FNYEAQ. The V end lost 0 bases, the J end lost 4 bases, and 13 bases lay between the germline ends. The CDR3 covers 16 residues. CDR3 sequence: CASSLAGQGAGNTIYF. The CDR3 DNA reads as TGTGCCAGCAGCTTAGCGGGTCAGGGAGCCGGAAACACCATATATTTT.

This sequence joins TRBV6-1 and TRBJ2-1; D gene ambiguous. V lost 6 bases and J lost 10, with 16 bases in between. CDR3 size: 13 residues. Germline loops: CDR1 MNHNS, CDR2 SASEGT. The DNA for the CDR3 is TGTGCCAGCAGACGGACCCTCTCAGCAGAGCAGTTCTTC. As protein: CASRRTLSAEQFF.

The chain combines TRBV5-4 with TRBJ2-1, with a tentative D call TRBD2 (6 bases). V was cut by 2 bases and J by 3 bases, with 12 bases left in between. The germline gives CDR1 SGHNT, CDR2 YYREEE (reference sequence). CDR3 length: 15 residues. CDR3 loop: CASSFGRGRYNEQFF. DNA for the CDR3: TGTGCCAGCAGCTTTGGGCGGGGTCGCTACAATGAGCAGTTCTTC.

The CDR3 sequence is CASSPPGGGYTF. The CDR3 DNA reads TGTGCCAGTAGTCCCCCGGGCGGAGGTTACACCTTC. J is TRBJ1-2 and V is TRBV19; D unresolved. From germline, CDR1 is LNHDA and CDR2 SQIVND (reference sequence). V shed 5 bases and J shed 11 bases, with 15 bases lying between them. The CDR3 runs to 12 residues.

The chain links TRBV7-9 to TRBJ2-7; D not certain. The CDR3 is made up of 14 amino acids. From germline, CDR1 is SEHNR and CDR2 FQNEAQ (reference sequence). Trimming removed 1 base at V and 2 bases at J, with 9 bases between. DNA for the CDR3: TGTGCCAGCAGCTTAGGCCGATCAACCTACGAGCAGTACTTC. Amino acid sequence: CASSLGRSTYEQYF. The entire variable domain, with the rest obtained from reference TRBV7-9 and TRBJ2-7, is as follows: DTGVSQNPRHKITKRGQNVTFRCDPISEHNRLYWYRQTLGQGPEFLTYFQNEAQLEKSRLLSDRFSAERPKGSFSTLEIQRTEQGDSAMYLCASSLGRSTYEQYFGPGTRLTVT.

This clone appeared a few times. V gene TRBV2 combines with J gene TRBJ1-2; D is undetermined. The CDR3 extends over 14 amino acids. Trimming pared 4 bases from V and 8 bases from J, leaving 17 bases between. Germline V gene lookup returns CDR1 SNHLY and CDR2 FYNNEI. The DNA for the CDR3 is TGTGCCAGCAGTGTAGACGGCCTGCCTGACGGCTACACCTTC. Its translation: CASSVDGLPDGYTF.